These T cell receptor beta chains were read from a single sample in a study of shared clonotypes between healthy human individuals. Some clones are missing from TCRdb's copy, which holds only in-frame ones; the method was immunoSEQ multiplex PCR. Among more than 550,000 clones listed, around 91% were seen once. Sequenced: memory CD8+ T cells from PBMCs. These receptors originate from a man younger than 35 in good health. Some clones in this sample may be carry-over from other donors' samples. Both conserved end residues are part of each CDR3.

CDR3 protein: CASSVETVREDTQYF; J gene: TRBJ2-3; V gene: TRBV9
CDR3 protein: CASSALRDLAYNEQFF; J gene: TRBJ2-1; V gene: TRBV27
CDR3 protein: CASSMPVGGSRSDTQYF; J gene: TRBJ2-3; V gene: TRBV19
CDR3 protein: CASSVDGSNQPQHF; J gene: TRBJ1-5; V gene: TRBV9
CDR3 protein: CASSRIEEYTNYGYTF; J gene: TRBJ1-2; V gene: TRBV7-9
CDR3 protein: CASSEGRNQPQHF; J gene: TRBJ1-5; V gene: TRBV25-1
CDR3 protein: CASSSRGRGAVDYGYTF; J gene: TRBJ1-2; V gene: TRBV27
CDR3 protein: CASSAWDRRGDTQYF; J gene: TRBJ2-3; V gene: TRBV9
CDR3 protein: CASSLWGRAEAQYF; J gene: TRBJ2-3; V gene: TRBV28
CDR3 protein: CASSMGPPYEQYF; J gene: TRBJ2-7; V gene: TRBV19
CDR3 protein: CASSPCYRGSEQYF; J gene: NA; V gene: TRBV7-4
CDR3 protein: CASSQKDRSKTQYF; J gene: TRBJ2-5; V gene: TRBV23-1
CDR3 protein: CASSLEADTQYF; J gene: TRBJ2-3; V gene: TRBV11-3
CDR3 protein: CATEDFGTDTQYF; J gene: TRBJ2-3; V gene: TRBV9
CDR3 protein: CASSYNRGNTGELFF; J gene: TRBJ2-2; V gene: TRBV7-9
CDR3 protein: CASSFRAGGPFYEQYF; J gene: TRBJ2-7; V gene: TRBV28
CDR3 protein: CASSLVWDRETQYF; J gene: TRBJ2-5; V gene: TRBV7-9
CDR3 protein: CASSMWSLREQYF; J gene: TRBJ2-7; V gene: TRBV19
CDR3 protein: CASSPNLLSGGNEKLFF; J gene: TRBJ1-4; V gene: TRBV7-9
CDR3 protein: CASSQRQGGRGYTF; J gene: TRBJ1-2; V gene: TRBV4-3
CDR3 protein: CASSWDRGDGYTF; J gene: TRBJ1-2; V gene: TRBV28
CDR3 protein: CASSRVGGSYEQYF; J gene: TRBJ2-7; V gene: TRBV27
CDR3 protein: CASSPLQGAKNIQYF; J gene: TRBJ2-4; V gene: TRBV7-9
CDR3 protein: CASSSQGGTARYGYTF; J gene: TRBJ1-2; V gene: TRBV28
CDR3 protein: CAISESASGSGNTGELFF; J gene: TRBJ2-2; V gene: TRBV10-3
CDR3 protein: CAISWTGGNTEAFF; J gene: TRBJ1-1; V gene: TRBV10-3
CDR3 protein: CASSQATFEQFF; J gene: TRBJ2-1; V gene: TRBV4-1
CDR3 protein: CASRPLTGTDTQYF; J gene: TRBJ2-3; V gene: TRBV27
CDR3 protein: CASSDRNEAKLFF; J gene: TRBJ1-4; V gene: TRBV10-2
CDR3 protein: CASSLGRGSPLHF; J gene: TRBJ1-6; V gene: TRBV4-1
CDR3 protein: CASSYSSADTQYF; J gene: TRBJ2-3; V gene: TRBV6-5
CDR3 protein: CASSFPGIYNEQFF; J gene: TRBJ2-1; V gene: TRBV27
CDR3 protein: CASRTISGEVSTDTQYF; J gene: TRBJ2-3; V gene: TRBV28
CDR3 protein: CASSFSGQGVLGYTF; J gene: TRBJ1-2; V gene: TRBV7-9
CDR3 protein: CASSQDQGLESDTQYF; J gene: TRBJ2-3; V gene: TRBV4-1
CDR3 protein: CASSGDFSGRAFNEQFF; J gene: TRBJ2-1; V gene: TRBV19
CDR3 protein: CASSSGPVDTAGQYF; J gene: TRBJ2-3; V gene: TRBV5-1
CDR3 protein: CAIRPGTSSYNEQFF; J gene: TRBJ2-1; V gene: TRBV10-3
CDR3 protein: CASRPGTGGVETQYF; J gene: TRBJ2-5; V gene: TRBV27
CDR3 protein: CASSSRSSGRTTDTQYF; J gene: TRBJ2-3; V gene: TRBV7-2
CDR3 protein: CASRSFRDPREQYF; J gene: TRBJ2-7; V gene: TRBV27
CDR3 protein: CASRTGPRGNTIYF; J gene: TRBJ1-3; V gene: TRBV6-5
CDR3 protein: CASSQAPGQGRNTEAFF; J gene: TRBJ1-1; V gene: TRBV4-3
CDR3 protein: CASSLMGVSSPLYEQYF; J gene: TRBJ2-7; V gene: TRBV7-9
CDR3 protein: CASSYGQGGSYEQYF; J gene: TRBJ2-7; V gene: TRBV6-5
CDR3 protein: CSVTGTGVTEAFF; J gene: TRBJ1-1; V gene: TRBV29-1
CDR3 protein: CASSQLAGGLYEQYF; J gene: TRBJ2-7; V gene: TRBV14
CDR3 protein: CATSRDFKGQAVIRGYTF; J gene: TRBJ1-2; V gene: TRBV15
CDR3 protein: CASSPRGTPGSGYTF; J gene: TRBJ1-2; V gene: TRBV9
CDR3 protein: CASRLGTGGFSAYQETQYF; J gene: TRBJ2-5; V gene: TRBV28
CDR3 protein: CASSQGGGEQYF; J gene: TRBJ2-7; V gene: TRBV5-6
CDR3 protein: CAIAPNAPSSGIINTGELFF; J gene: TRBJ2-2; V gene: TRBV10-3
CDR3 protein: CASSPGVGYEQFF; J gene: TRBJ2-1; V gene: TRBV7-9
CDR3 protein: CASSLSTGNTDTQYF; J gene: TRBJ2-3; V gene: TRBV7-9
CDR3 protein: CSVEDYLWREGRNIQYF; J gene: TRBJ2-4; V gene: TRBV29-1
CDR3 protein: CASSPRGLPYEQYF; J gene: TRBJ2-7; V gene: TRBV6-6
CDR3 protein: CATSRDHLAGSTKNIQYF; J gene: TRBJ2-4; V gene: TRBV15